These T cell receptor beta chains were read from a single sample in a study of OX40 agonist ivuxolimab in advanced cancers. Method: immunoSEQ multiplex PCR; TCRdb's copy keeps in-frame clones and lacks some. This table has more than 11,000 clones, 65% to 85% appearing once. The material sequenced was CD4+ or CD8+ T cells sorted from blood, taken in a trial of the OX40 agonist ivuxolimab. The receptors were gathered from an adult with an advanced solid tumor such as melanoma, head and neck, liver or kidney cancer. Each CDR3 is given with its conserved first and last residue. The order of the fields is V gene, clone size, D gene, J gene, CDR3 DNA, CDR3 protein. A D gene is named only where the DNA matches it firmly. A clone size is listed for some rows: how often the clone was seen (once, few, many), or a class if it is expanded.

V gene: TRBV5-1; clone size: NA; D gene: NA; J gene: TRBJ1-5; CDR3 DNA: TGCGCCAGCAGCTTGCCTCCGGGATGGGAGCAATCAGCCCAGCATTTT; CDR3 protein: CASSLPPGWEQSAQHF
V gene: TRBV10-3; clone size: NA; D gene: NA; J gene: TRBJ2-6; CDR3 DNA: TGTGCCATCAGTGAGTCCGAAAGGGTGGCTGGGGCCAACGTCCTGACTTTC; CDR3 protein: CAISESERVAGANVLTF
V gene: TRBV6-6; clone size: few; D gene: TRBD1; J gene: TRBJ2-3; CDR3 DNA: TGTGCCAGCGGGACAGGGGGAAGCACAGATACGCAGTATTTT; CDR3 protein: CASGTGGSTDTQYF
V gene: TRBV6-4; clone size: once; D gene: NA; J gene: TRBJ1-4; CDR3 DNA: TGTGCCAGCAGTGACTTGGCACCTGCAACTAATGAAAAACTGTTTTTT; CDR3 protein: CASSDLAPATNEKLFF
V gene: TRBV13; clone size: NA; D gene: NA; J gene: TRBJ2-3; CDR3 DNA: TGTGCCAGCAGCTCTAACGGGGGAGCGGTCACAGATACGCAGTATTTT; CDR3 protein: CASSSNGGAVTDTQYF
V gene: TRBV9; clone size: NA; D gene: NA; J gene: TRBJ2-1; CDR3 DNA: TGTGCCAGCAGCGAGGCGGGACGGCACAATGAGCAGTTCTTC; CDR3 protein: CASSEAGRHNEQFF
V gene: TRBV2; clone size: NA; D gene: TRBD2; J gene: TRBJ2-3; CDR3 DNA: TGTGCCAGCAAGGGGGCGGGAGGGCCGGATACGCAGTATTTT; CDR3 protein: CASKGAGGPDTQYF
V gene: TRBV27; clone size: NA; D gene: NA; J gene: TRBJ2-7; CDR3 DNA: TGTGCCAGCAGCAACCACTACGAGCAGTACTTC; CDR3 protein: CASSNHYEQYF
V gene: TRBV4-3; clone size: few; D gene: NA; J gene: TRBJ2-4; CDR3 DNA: TGCGCCAGCAGCCAAGGTTACATTCAGTACTTC; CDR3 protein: CASSQGYIQYF
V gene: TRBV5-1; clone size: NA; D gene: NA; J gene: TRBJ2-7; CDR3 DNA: TGCGCCAGCAGCCTACAGGGAGCCGAGCAGTACTTC; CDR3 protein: CASSLQGAEQYF
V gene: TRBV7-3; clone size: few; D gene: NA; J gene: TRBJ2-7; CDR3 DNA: TGTGCCAGCAGCTTAACGCTGCAGAACGAGCAGTACTTC; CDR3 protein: CASSLTLQNEQYF
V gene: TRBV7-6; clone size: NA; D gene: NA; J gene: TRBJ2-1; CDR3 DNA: TGTGCCAGCAGCCTTAGCCCGACGACAGGCAAGACCTACAATGAGCAGTTCTTC; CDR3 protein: CASSLSPTTGKTYNEQFF
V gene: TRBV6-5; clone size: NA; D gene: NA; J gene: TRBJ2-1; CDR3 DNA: TGTGCCAGCAGTTACGGTGTGGCTGAGCAGTTCTTC; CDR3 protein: CASSYGVAEQFF
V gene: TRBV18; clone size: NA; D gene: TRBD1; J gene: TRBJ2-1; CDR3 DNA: TGTGCCAGCTCACGATGGGACAGGGTGCGTGAGCAGTTCTTC; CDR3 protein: CASSRWDRVREQFF
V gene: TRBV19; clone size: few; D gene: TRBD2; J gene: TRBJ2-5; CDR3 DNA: TGTGCCAGTAGGGCGATTGGGCGGGAGAACGGAGAGACCCAGTACTTC; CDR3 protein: CASRAIGRENGETQYF
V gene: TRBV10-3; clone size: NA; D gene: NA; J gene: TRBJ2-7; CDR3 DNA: TGTGCCAGCAGTTGGAGTGGGGGCGAGCAGTACTTC; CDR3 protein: CASSWSGGEQYF
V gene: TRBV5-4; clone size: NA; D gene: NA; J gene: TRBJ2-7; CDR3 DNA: TGTGCCAGCAGCTGGGGGGGCGGGACCTACGAGCAGTACTTC; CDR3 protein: CASSWGGGTYEQYF
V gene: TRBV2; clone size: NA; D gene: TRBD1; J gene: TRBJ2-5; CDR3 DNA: TGTGCCAGCAGTTCAACAGGGGGCGCTGAGGAGACCCAGTACTTC; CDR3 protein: CASSSTGGAEETQYF